Listed here are 17 T cell receptor beta chains from one sample, sequenced in a study of cytomegalovirus exposure and HLA in healthy donors. This PCR relied on a set of 60 Vbeta primers and 13 Jbeta primers. Method: immunoSEQ multiplex PCR; TCRdb's copy keeps in-frame clones and lacks some. Here the sample spans over 200,000 clones, almost 80% being singletons. Material for sequencing was PBMCs. These receptors originate from a male donor in good health and CMV-seronegative.

The J gene is TRBJ1-2, the V gene TRBV19, with a possible D match to TRBD1 (5 bases). The V and J ends lost 7 bases and 5 bases respectively, with 17 bases between them. The CDR3 has 14 amino acids. The germline V gene encodes CDR1 LNHDA and CDR2 SQIVND (reference sequence). DNA of the CDR3: TGTGCCAGTACGGGGGGTGGAGGCGTGTATGGCTACACCTTC. Translated: CASTGGGGVYGYTF.

This sequence joins TRBV2 and TRBJ2-5, with D possibly matching TRBD2 (6 bases). Germline CDR1 SNHLY, CDR2 FYNNEI. Deletions cut 2 bases from V and 5 bases from J, with 9 bases between. CDR3 length: 13 amino acids. The CDR3 DNA follows: TGTGCCAGCAGTGAAAGTGCGGGGGAGACCCAGTACTTC. This sequence encodes CASSESAGETQYF.

The CDR3 here is CASSTGFALYEQYF. The CDR3 DNA reads as TGCGCCAGCAGCACAGGTTTTGCCCTCTACGAGCAGTACTTC. This rearrangement joins TRBV5-1 to TRBJ2-7, with D perhaps TRBD1 (5 bases). V lost 4 bases and J 3 bases, leaving 14 bases between the germline ends. The CDR3 has 14 amino acids. Looked up from germline, CDR1 is SGHRS and CDR2 is YFSETQ.

Written as DNA, the CDR3 is TGTGCCAGAAGCATACAGGGGGCCATCTATAATTCACCCCTCCACTTT. It is translated as CARSIQGAIYNSPLHF. The rearrangement links TRBV5-3 to TRBJ1-6, with TRBD1 matching 9 bases. TRBV5-3 is placed among ORFs of uncertain function. Trimming cost V 4 bases and J 3 bases; bases outside gene matches: 5. The CDR3 has 16 amino acids.

The DNA for the CDR3 is TGTGCCAGTAACCATCGGGACAGGGCCTACAATGAGCAGTTCTTC. It yields the protein CASNHRDRAYNEQFF. The V call is TRBV7-9, the J call TRBJ2-1; 9 positions agree with TRBD1. Germline CDR1 is SEHNR and CDR2 is FQNEAQ (reference sequence). V gave up 9 bases and J gave up 2 bases; unmatched junction bases: 8. The CDR3 sequence is 15 residues long.

This clone appeared once. The V gene is TRBV7-9, the J gene TRBJ2-5; D perhaps matches TRBD1 (6 bases). The ends were cut back, 1 base at V and 6 bases at J, with 12 bases in the middle. Germline CDR1 and CDR2: SEHNR and FQNEAQ (reference sequence). The CDR3 runs 14 residues. CDR3 amino acids: CASSLGGRGQTQYF. The CDR3 DNA sequence: TGTGCCAGCAGCTTAGGGGGCAGGGGCCAGACCCAGTACTTC.

The chain recombines TRBV9 with TRBJ2-7, with TRBD2 matching over 12 bases. Trimming at V came to 4 bases and at J to 2 bases, leaving 4 bases not matched to a gene. This CDR3 is 15 amino acids long. CDR1 is SGDLS and CDR2 is YYNGEE in the germline V gene. CDR3 sequence: CASSPTSGGTYEQYF. The DNA for the CDR3 is TGTGCCAGCAGCCCGACTAGCGGGGGTACCTACGAGCAGTACTTC.

The V call is TRBV7-3, the J call TRBJ2-5; 12 bases fit TRBD2. V was clipped by 2 bases and J by 5 bases; unmatched bases: 6. The V gene's germline CDR1 is SGHTA and CDR2 FQGTGA. The length of the CDR3 is 16 residues. The CDR3 nucleotides read TGTGCCAGCAGCTTAGCTAGCGGGAGGGCCGGCGAGACCCAGTACTTC. Translation gives CASSLASGRAGETQYF.

The table lists this clone with a count of one. CDR3 DNA: TGTGCCAGCAGTGATACCTGGGCTAGCGGGAGCTCCGGCAATGAGCAGTTCTTC. Amino acids: CASSDTWASGSSGNEQFF. The chain uses TRBV6-4 and TRBJ2-1; 10 nucleotides match TRBD2. The CDR3 has 18 residues. Germline-derived CDR1 and CDR2 are MRHNA and SNTAGT. J lost 6 bases, V lost 3 bases, and 14 bases had no gene match.

The chain joins TRBV9 to TRBJ2-2; tentative D call: TRBD1 (7 bases). V lost 6 bases, J lost 5 bases, and 11 bases lay in between. CDR3 length: 13 amino acids. Germline V gene lookup returns CDR1 SGDLS and CDR2 YYNGEE. Written as DNA, the CDR3 is TGTGCCAGCACCCCAGGGGGGACCGGGGAGCTGTTTTTT. Translated: CASTPGGTGELFF.

V gene TRBV6-6 combines with J gene TRBJ2-2, with 7 bases matching TRBD2. Germline V CDR1 and CDR2: MNHNY, SVGAGI (reference sequence). The CDR3 has 15 amino acids. With 6 bases clipped from V and 6 bases from J, the junction kept 10 bases outside the gene matches. In nucleotides, the CDR3 is TGTGCCAGCAGCCCGAAAGGGAGGGCCTCCGGGGAGCTGTTTTTT. Its protein is CASSPKGRASGELFF.

With respect to this clone: A read error may produce the germline difference seen at one junction end. V and J are TRBV5-1 and TRBJ2-7, with 7 bases aligning to TRBD1. CDR3 size: 15 residues. Germline assignment: CDR1 SGHRS and CDR2 YFSETQ. CDR3 coding DNA: TGCGCCAGCAGCTTGGAGGGACAGCGAAACTACGGGCAGTACTTC. It is translated as CASSLEGQRNYGQYF.

The chain couples TRBV19 to TRBJ1-2, with TRBD1 identical over 7 bases. The CDR3 consists of 15 residues. Germline-derived CDR1 and CDR2 are LNHDA and SQIVND (reference sequence). Trimming took 5 bases from V and 8 from J; bases not matched to a gene: 14. The CDR3 nucleotides read TGTGCCAGTAGTGTTCAGCCGGGACAGCTAGAAGGCTACACCTTC. This gives the protein CASSVQPGQLEGYTF.

The chain uses TRBV7-9 and TRBJ1-2, with D possibly matching TRBD1 (6 bases). The CDR3 spans 15 residues. The V end lost 5 bases, the J end lost 5 bases, and 18 bases lay between the germline ends. Looked up from germline, CDR1 is SEHNR and CDR2 is FQNEAQ (reference sequence). In DNA form, the CDR3 reads TGTGCCAGCAGCCCGAAGGGGGGGGCTTGGTATGGCTACACCTTC. Translating it yields CASSPKGGAWYGYTF.

The chain employs TRBV27 and TRBJ2-7; perhaps TRBD2 as D (5 bases). Deletions cut 6 bases from V and 2 bases from J, with 11 bases between. Germline lookup yields CDR1 MNHEY and CDR2 SMNVEV (reference sequence). The CDR3 covers 13 residues. The chain's CDR3 is CASSPDGAYEQYF. CDR3 bases: TGTGCCAGCAGCCCAGACGGGGCCTACGAGCAGTACTTC.

This chain's CDR3 is CAISESGRTDYEQYF. The CDR3, as DNA: TGTGCCATCAGTGAGTCGGGAAGGACAGACTACGAGCAGTACTTC. This chain uses TRBV10-3 with TRBJ2-7; D is perhaps TRBD1 (6 bases). Germline lookup yields CDR1 ENHRY and CDR2 SYGVKD. Trimming cost V 0 bases and J 3 bases, with 12 bases left between them. The CDR3 sequence is 15 residues long.

This chain links TRBV11-2 with TRBJ1-2; a possible D gene is TRBD1 (5 bases). Between the trimmed V and J ends, which lost 5 bases and 2 bases, there was a span of 12 bases. The germline gives CDR1 SGHAT, CDR2 FQNNGV. The CDR3 runs 14 residues. The CDR3 is CASSPIRENYGYTF. DNA for the CDR3: TGTGCCAGCAGCCCGATCAGGGAAAACTATGGCTACACCTTC.